This TCR beta chain was sequenced during a study of blood T cell repertoires in COVID-19. Study as a whole: The United States, Italy and Spain provided the acute and convalescent COVID-19 samples.

Here immunoSEQ multiplex PCR was the method, and the copy in TCRdb shows in-frame clones only, minus some. The table records about 150,000 clones, 75% to 90% of them present only once. CDR3 size: 16 residues. The V segment lost 3 bases and the J segment 6 bases; nucleotides outside the gene matches: 5. Germline CDR1 SGHRS, CDR2 YFSETQ. The TCR originated in a woman aged 35 to 49 with acute or convalescent COVID-19. V is TRBV5-1 and J is TRBJ2-3; 15 positions match TRBD2. The sample comprised peripheral blood. As DNA, the CDR3 is TGCGCCAGCAGCTCCGGGACTAGCGGGGGGCGGGATACGCAGTATTTT. Encoded protein: CASSSGTSGGRDTQYF.